This T cell receptor beta chain was sequenced for a study of T cells in narcolepsy. Study as a whole: Donors had narcolepsy type 1 or type 2, or were healthy controls. Points from the study as a whole: HCRT-specific and TRIB2-specific autoreactive clonotypes appeared among same-patient CSF and blood CD4+ clonotypes. Autoreactive clonotypes reportedly recurred in blood of same and different patients, not controls.

As to this clone: No antigen is known for it.

V was shortened by 0 bases and J by 4 bases, with 10 bases between the two germline ends. In germline, CDR1 is SGHAT, CDR2 FQNNGV. The CDR3 is 15 residues long. This table comes from immunoSEQ multiplex PCR, and its TCRdb copy is limited to in-frame clones, with some not included. The sample holds about 1,700 clones, approximately 20% seen once. This sequence joins TRBV11-2 and TRBJ2-1; D may be TRBD2 (6 bases). The sample was cultured CD4+ T cells from cerebrospinal fluid. The source is a human donor with narcolepsy. CDR3: CASSLEGGVYNEQFF. CDR3 DNA sequence: TGTGCCAGCAGCTTAGAAGGCGGGGTTTACAATGAGCAGTTCTTC.